This TCR beta chain emerged from a study of CD8 T cells in ankylosing spondylitis. Study outcomes and limitations: Seemingly distinctive of ankylosing spondylitis blood was a TCR beta motif formed by eight highly homologous variants. A CD8+ phenotype characterized the disease-linked clones, which were relatively rare in peripheral blood. Clones linked to disease were reported to show significant enrichment in matched ankylosing spondylitis synovial fluid. In synovial fluid and blood from reactive arthritis, some motif variants were previously reported.

This clonotype has just a few counts. Its antigen remains unidentified. CDR1 is SQVTM and CDR2 is ANQGSEA in the germline V gene. The CDR3 has 13 amino acids. Deletions cut 7 bases from V and 9 bases from J, with 19 bases between. 5'-RACE, quantitative and with molecular barcodes, yielded the TCR beta libraries. TCRdb reanalysed the 5' RACE reads using MiXCR and keeps one entry per CDR3 protein. The data contain roughly 440,000 distinct CDR3 sequences, roughly 15% of them seen just once; the ten biggest clones take up approximately 0.93%. The receptor was derived from a male donor with ankylosing spondylitis. Sequencing was performed on blood, either unsorted or a sorted T cell fraction (not recorded which). The rearrangement uses TRBV29-1 and TRBJ2-1; D is undetermined. The CDR3 loop is CSALSGVYVEQFF. The CDR3 nucleotides read TGCAGCGCACTATCGGGTGTCTACGTTGAGCAGTTCTTC.